The text below deals with one TCR beta chain. Its antigen target is currently unknown. A much larger clonotype is one base distant, so this may be a read error. The sample is drawn from a study of Graves' ophthalmopathy and Graves' hyperthyroidism (dated by TCRdb to about 2018). Looking at the study overall: Peripheral blood was collected before any treatment was given, at the time of initial diagnosis. The study used signatures of the TCR beta repertoire to tell Graves' ophthalmopathy apart from Graves' hyperthyroidism and to predict which patients would progress to ophthalmopathy. In total, approximately 140 blood samples were TCR-sequenced: 40 to 45 ophthalmopathy, approximately 80 hyperthyroidism and about 17 hyperthyroidism-to-ophthalmopathy patients. To explore V-J signatures distinguishing ophthalmopathy from hyperthyroidism, a discovery set of under 110 patients (more than 40 ophthalmopathy, about 57 stable hyperthyroidism) was enrolled. An independent validation cohort comprised fewer than 20 hyperthyroidism patients and some 16 patients who later progressed from hyperthyroidism to ophthalmopathy. T-cell repertoires of thyroid tissue and blood were compared in several hyperthyroidism patients. Once sampling was done, hyperthyroidism patients were given methimazole at a starting dose of 30 mg daily, while ophthalmopathy patients were given high-dose intravenous methylprednisolone.

For repertoire sequencing, TCR beta CDR3 regions were amplified from RNA transcripts. The first round of RT-PCR was done with HTBI primers and the Qiagen OneStep RT-PCR kit, and was followed by a second round of multiplex PCR, then size selection and purification. The libraries underwent paired-end sequencing with 100 bp reads on an Illumina HiSeq2000. The original pipeline was this. SOAPnuke was used to process the reads, removing any read that contained adapters or uncalled bases, had a mean Phred below 15, or lacked an exact match to the constant primer or identifier. High-quality paired reads were merged with COPE v1.2.5. Unique nucleotide sequences were defined as clonotypes and aligned to IMGT TRB V, D and J references using MiTCR v1.1. Only V-J combinations with frequency above 0.0001 were analysed, covering 99% to 99.2% of repertoires. For each V-J combination, a TCR clonal expansion and chaos score was defined as the ratio of F50 clonal expansion to chaos observed in the TCRdist matrix. Welch's t-statistics and random forest were used to narrow the features down to 13 V-J combinations, which were then fed into a naive Bayes classifier. The Morisita-Horn index was used to measure how similar the thyroid and blood repertoires were. TCRdb trimmed public reads at Q25 via fastp, called clones via MiXCR and kept in-frame beta chains. One record per CDR3 amino acid sequence lists the most common genes and DNA. The V and J calls and clone size come from TCRdb's table, not from the authors' own analysis. The sample table shows about 640,000 distinct CDR3 sequences, and about 38% are seen once. The ten most abundant clones make up 3% to 4% of the sample.

From cysteine to phenylalanine, the CDR3 is 16 amino acids long. Only CDR3 DNA remains: 48 bases, in frame from the first base. CDR1 is given as DFQATT and CDR2 as SNEGSKA, both from the germline V gene (reference sequence). Relative to germline, V is 1 base shorter and J is 2 bases shorter, with 18 bases between their ends. Ophthalmopathy patients were characterized by moderately to severely active disease, a Clinical Activity Score of at least 3, a NOSPECS grade of at least 4, and a disease duration under 3 months. Patients with other autoimmune diseases, uncontrolled infections, pregnancy or lactation were excluded from the study. Clinical symptoms, serum thyroxine, TRAb, thyroid ultrasound and orbital computed tomography were used for diagnosis. PBMCs were isolated from more than 9 ml of fresh peripheral blood by Ficoll-Paque density gradient centrifugation. Total RNA was extracted using Trizol reagent, and RNA quality was checked on an Agilent 2100 Bioanalyzer.

Broader findings and caveats from the paper: Most expanded thyroid clonotypes with frequency above 0.001 were also detected in blood, suggesting blood repertoires may reflect the thyroid immune response. The 13-signature model separated ophthalmopathy from stable hyperthyroidism with around 90% sensitivity and about 81% specificity in cross-validation, and 80%/75% in the test set. Sample size was not statistically predetermined, and group allocation was not concealed from the investigators. In validation, the model predicted ophthalmopathy progression with roughly 68% sensitivity and 72% to 80% specificity; roughly 11 predicted patients were CT-confirmed with GO in a median of about 6.2 months.

The sample taken for sequencing was peripheral blood. The sequence links TRBV20-1 to TRBJ2-7, with no confidently assigned D gene. This receptor was taken from an adult man with Graves' ophthalmopathy. CDR3 loop: CSARGVGASDPYEQYF. The sequenced DNA is TGCAGTGCTAGAGGTGTTGGAGCCAGCGACCCCTACGAGCAGTACTTC.